The 23 T cell receptor beta chains below all came from one sample that was sequenced in a study of regulatory T cells in long-lasting Graves disease (dated by TCRdb to the early 2020s). The time point label here, explained by the study, means: newly diagnosed GD, antithyroid drugs for less than 3 months. For both TCR sequencing and RNA sequencing, RNA was extracted from PBMCs using TRIzol. The method behind the library was multiplex PCR. The reads were generated on an Illumina HiSeq 4000. TCR beta libraries were built with iRepertoire HTBI primers and Arm-PCR amplification of CDR3 regions. TCRdb reanalyzed the raw reads on its own, using fastp at Q25 for trimming and MiXCR for clone calling, and kept in-frame beta chains. All rows with the same CDR3 protein become a single entry with the most common DNA and genes. The sample includes 400,000 to 500,000 distinct CDR3 sequences, with about 15% observed a single time. The ten most abundant clones make up over 7.5% of the sample.

The same sample was also studied in work on T cells in Graves' hyperthyroidism and ophthalmopathy.

Sequencing used peripheral blood mononuclear cells (PBMCs), obtained at new diagnosis, from a patient treated with antithyroid drugs. Receptors originate from a woman aged 40 to 50 with Graves disease. Donor details come from another sample of the same person, matched by shared clones.

This clonotype has just a few counts. V gene TRBV12-3 or TRBV12-4 combines with J gene TRBJ2-5; D not certain. The CDR3 loop spans 15 amino acids. Trimming pared 3 bases from V and 5 bases from J, leaving 16 bases between. The CDR3 coding sequence is TGTGCCAGCAGTTTTAGTGCCCAGATCCATGAGACCCAGTACTTC. Protein sequence: CASSFSAQIHETQYF.

This clonotype showed up just a few times. This chain links TRBV18 with TRBJ2-1, with a weak D call TRBD2 (6 bases). V lost 1 base and J lost 7, with 14 bases in between. The CDR3 loop spans 15 amino acids. CDR1 KGHSH and CDR2 LQKENI come from the germline V gene. CDR3 coding DNA: TGTGCCAGCTCACCACGGCCAGAGGGGACTAATGAGCAGTTCTTC. The encoded protein is CASSPRPEGTNEQFF.

This clonotype was seen repeatedly, ten times or more. The CDR3 DNA sequence: TGTGCCAGCAGACCCGGGACTAGCGGGAGATACGAGCAGTACTTC. Protein product: CASRPGTSGRYEQYF. The chain has TRBV6-1 and TRBJ2-7; 14 bases fit TRBD2. V dropped 6 bases and J dropped 4; count of bases not matched to a gene: 5. Germline V gene sequence: CDR1 MNHNS, CDR2 SASEGT. The CDR3 length is 15 residues.

V and J are TRBV28 and TRBJ2-3, with 7 nucleotides matching TRBD2. Germline V gene lookup returns CDR1 MDHEN and CDR2 SYDVKM. The CDR3 length is 20 residues. Trimming cost V 4 bases and J 3 bases; bases outside gene matches: 22. DNA of the CDR3: TGTGCCAGCAGTTCGAACACCGGGACTATTACCCTAACAAAGACAGATACGCAGTATTTT. This encodes CASSSNTGTITLTKTDTQYF.

This clonotype was counted at least ten times. V is TRBV10-3 and J is TRBJ1-1; 8 positions agree with TRBD1. Unmatched junction bases numbered 10, after V lost 10 bases and J lost 3 bases. Germline V gives CDR1 ENHRY, CDR2 SYGVKD. This CDR3 has 14 amino acids. This CDR3 is CATTHPTGDTEAFF. Here the CDR3 DNA reads TGTGCCACCACCCACCCGACAGGGGACACTGAAGCTTTCTTT.

Points on this clonotype: This could be a read error, since a much larger clone is one nucleotide away. CDR3 sequence: CASNISTGATNEKLFF. The CDR3 region has the DNA TGTGCCAGCAACATCTCGACGGGTGCAACTAATGAAAAACTGTTTTTT. This sequence joins TRBV5-5 and TRBJ1-4; D not certain. The V gene's germline CDR1 is SGHKS and CDR2 YYEKEE (reference sequence). Trimming took 6 bases from V and 0 from J, leaving 15 bases between them. This CDR3 is 16 amino acids long.

The V and J genes are TRBV10-3 and TRBJ1-2; the match to TRBD1 covers 9 bases. The CDR3 has 14 amino acids. Germline lookup yields CDR1 ENHRY and CDR2 SYGVKD. J lost 7 bases, V lost 5 bases, and 8 bases had no gene match. The CDR3 region is CAISHPGTGLGYTF. The CDR3 DNA sequence: TGTGCCATCAGTCACCCCGGGACAGGGCTTGGCTACACCTTC.

This clonotype has just a few counts. The chain employs TRBV15 and TRBJ2-7, with D perhaps TRBD2 (7 bases). V was clipped by 1 base and J by 7 bases, with 11 bases between them. The CDR3 has 13 residues. CDR1 is LNHNV, CDR2 YYDKDF, per germline (reference sequence). The CDR3 region has the DNA TGTGCCACCAGCAGAGGGGGGGGCGGGGAGCAGTACTTC. Translation: CATSRGGGGEQYF.

This clonotype was seen repeatedly, ten times or more. V usage is TRBV11-3 and J usage is TRBJ2-5; D may match TRBD1 or TRBD2 (5 bases each). Germline CDR1 and CDR2: SGHNT and YENEEA. Trimming took off 4 bases at V and 3 bases at J, with 15 bases between the two ends. The CDR3 contains 15 residues. DNA of the CDR3: TGTGCCAGCAGCTCCTCCAGGGCGCGGGAAGAGACCCAGTACTTC. Its protein product is CASSSSRAREETQYF. The full variable domain, with the rest looked up from reference TRBV11-3 and TRBJ2-5, is EAGVVQSPRYKIIEKKQPVAFWCNPISGHNTLYWYLQNLGQGPELLIRYENEEAVDDSQLPKDRFSAERLKGVDSTLKIQPAELGDSAVYLCASSSSRAREETQYFGPGTRLLVL.

This clonotype was detected many times. CDR3 sequence: CASSFRQSSSYEQYF. CDR3 nucleotide sequence: TGTGCCAGCAGCTTTAGACAGAGTAGCTCCTACGAGCAGTACTTC. This chain uses TRBV11-3 with TRBJ2-7; D is possibly TRBD1 (5 bases). The germline gives CDR1 SGHNT, CDR2 YENEEA. This CDR3 spans 15 amino acids. V lost 3 bases to trimming and J lost 0 bases, with 12 bases between them.

Comments on this clonotype: This sequence may be a read error, since a much larger clone differs from it by one base. The rearrangement links TRBV12-3 or TRBV12-4 to TRBJ1-1; D possibly corresponds to TRBD1 (5 bases). The CDR3 covers 14 residues. CDR3 region: CAGSLGGGIIEAFF. Written as DNA, the CDR3 is TGTGCCGGCAGTTTGGGGGGGGGAATCATTGAAGCTTTCTTT.

The table lists this clonotype with many counts. This rearrangement joins TRBV27 to TRBJ2-1, with no clear D. Per the germline V gene, CDR1 is MNHEY and CDR2 is SMNVEV (reference sequence). This CDR3 spans 15 amino acids. The V and J ends lost 6 bases and 4 bases respectively, with 16 bases between them. The CDR3 spells CASSSAEILYNEQFF. The CDR3 DNA reads as TGTGCCAGCAGCTCGGCGGAGATCCTATACAATGAGCAGTTCTTC.

This clonotype was seen at least ten times. This chain joins TRBV12-3 or TRBV12-4 and TRBJ2-3; 10 bases are shared with TRBD2. V was clipped by 5 bases and J by 3 bases; unmatched bases: 5. The CDR3 extends over 15 amino acids. Written as DNA, the CDR3 is TGTGCCAGCAGTCTCACTAGCGGGGTAACAGATACGCAGTATTTT. This translates into CASSLTSGVTDTQYF.

This clonotype has ten or more counts. The chain couples TRBV3-1 to TRBJ2-3, with 7 bases matching TRBD1. Germline V gene sequence: CDR1 LGHDT, CDR2 YNNKEL (reference sequence). The CDR3 runs to 14 residues. Unmatched junction bases numbered 4, after V lost 4 bases and J lost 3 bases. The CDR3 DNA follows: TGTGCCAGCAGCCCCCGACAGGGAACAGATACGCAGTATTTT. Translating gives CASSPRQGTDTQYF.

This clonotype was detected ten times or more. V gene TRBV2 combines with J gene TRBJ2-7; 8 bases are a match to TRBD1. Germline assignment: CDR1 SNHLY and CDR2 FYNNEI. Losses at the gene ends were 5 bases for V and 3 bases for J; bases not matched to a gene: 6. This CDR3 contains 14 residues. The CDR3 here is CASSPRQGFYEQYF. The CDR3, as DNA: TGTGCCAGCAGTCCCAGACAGGGGTTCTACGAGCAGTACTTC.

This clonotype was observed a few times. A much larger clone sits a single nucleotide away, making a read error possible. V and J are TRBV5-1 and TRBJ2-2; 11 bases fit TRBD2. The CDR3 is 15 residues long. The junction had 1 base not matched to a gene; V was cut back by 4 bases and J by 2 bases. Looked up from germline, CDR1 is SGHRS and CDR2 is YFSETQ. CDR3 in amino acids: CASSTSGSNTGELFF. DNA of the CDR3: TGCGCCAGCAGCACTAGCGGGAGTAACACCGGGGAGCTGTTTTTT.

This clonotype was counted many times. The chain employs TRBV2 and TRBJ2-2; D possibly corresponds to TRBD2 (5 bases). This CDR3 contains 15 residues. The germline CDR1 and CDR2 sequences are SNHLY and FYNNEI. The V end lost 6 bases, the J end lost 7 bases, and 18 bases lay between the germline ends. The CDR3 loop is CASSTPGPGGGELFF. Written as DNA, the CDR3 is TGTGCCAGCAGCACTCCGGGCCCTGGAGGCGGGGAGCTGTTTTTT.

The table lists this clonotype with many counts. The chain links TRBV28 to TRBJ2-2; D perhaps matches TRBD2 (6 bases). This CDR3 contains 14 residues. The germline V and J ends were trimmed by 7 bases and 4 bases, with 13 bases remaining between them. In germline, CDR1 is MDHEN, CDR2 SYDVKM. CDR3 loop: CASKVAERTGELFF. CDR3 nucleotide sequence: TGTGCCAGCAAGGTAGCGGAACGCACCGGGGAGCTGTTTTTT.

This clonotype was observed a few times. One end of the junction varies from germline; a read error may be responsible. This chain uses TRBV28 with TRBJ2-1, with D possibly called TRBD1 or TRBD2 (7 bases each). CDR3 size: 15 residues. In germline, CDR1 is MDHEN, CDR2 SYDVKM. This CDR3 reads CASSPTGREYSEQFF. The CDR3 region has the DNA TGTGCCAGCAGTCCGACAGGGAGGGAGTACAGTGAGCAGTTCTTC.

This clonotype was seen only a few times. The V call is TRBV28, the J call TRBJ2-3, with 7 bases that match TRBD1. TRBJ2-1 matches the DNA end more closely, so the J call is doubtful. The CDR3 loop spans 12 amino acids. Per germline, CDR1 MDHEN and CDR2 SYDVKM. CDR3 nucleotides: TGTGCCAGCACACCAACAGGGGTCGGGCAGTTCTTC. Amino acid sequence: CASTPTGVGQFF.

This clonotype was detected only a few times. The chain joins TRBV12-5 to TRBJ2-1; the D gene could be TRBD1 or TRBD2 (5 bases each). V gave up 2 bases and J gave up 9 bases, with 11 bases separating them. Per germline, CDR1 LGHNT and CDR2 FRNRAP. This CDR3 region has 13 residues. The CDR3 is CASGLRGGSEQFF. The CDR3, as DNA: TGTGCTAGTGGTTTGCGTGGGGGAAGTGAGCAGTTCTTC. Full variable domain (rest looked up from reference TRBV12-5 and TRBJ2-1): DARVTQTPRHKVTEMGQEVTMRCQPILGHNTVFWYRQTMMQGLELLAYFRNRAPLDDSGMPKDRFSAEMPDATLATLKIQPSEPRDSAVYFCASGLRGGSEQFFGPGTRLTVL.

The table lists this clonotype with a few counts. This sequence joins TRBV30 and TRBJ2-6; TRBD1 matches at 9 bases. V lost 2 bases and J lost 0; bases outside the gene matches: 8. This CDR3 contains 18 residues. Germline CDR1 is GTSNPN and CDR2 is SVGIG (reference sequence). DNA of the CDR3: TGTGCCTGGAGTTTATACAGGGGGCCTTACTCTGGGGCCAACGTCCTGACTTTC. This gives the protein CAWSLYRGPYSGANVLTF.

This clonotype has a count of ten or more. The J gene is TRBJ2-2, the V gene TRBV2; D unclear. Per the germline V gene, CDR1 is SNHLY and CDR2 is FYNNEI. The V gene lost 1 base and the J gene lost 3 bases, with 3 bases spanning the gap. The CDR3 covers 13 residues. CDR3 amino acids: CASSEGYTGELFF. The CDR3 DNA sequence: TGTGCCAGCAGTGAAGGTTACACCGGGGAGCTGTTTTTT.